Reported below is one T cell receptor (beta chain). Blood PBMC samples: pre-vaccination, two weeks post third vaccination, and at tumor progression. Germline lookup yields CDR1 SEHNR and CDR2 FQNEAQ (reference sequence). This CDR3 has 13 amino acids. This entry comes from a study of glioma-infiltrating T cells after dendritic cell vaccination. Using immunoSEQ multiplex PCR, the repertoire was profiled, and TCRdb retains in-frame clones only, with some absent. The table lists around 32,000 clones, 85% to 95% of them singletons. The gene calls are TRBV7-9 and TRBJ2-5; 7 bases are shared with TRBD2. The DNA matches TRBJ2-7 better at its end, which makes the J call doubtful. The TCR originated in a human donor with glioblastoma. Sequencing used blood, obtained before dendritic cell vaccination. CDR3 amino acids: CASSLGGGYEQYF. The CDR3 DNA reads as TGTGCCAGCAGCTTGGGGGGGGGCTACGAGCAGTACTTC.